This is a list of T cell receptor beta chains from one sample in a study of OX40 agonist ivuxolimab in advanced cancers. Assay used: immunoSEQ multiplex PCR; TCRdb lists only in-frame clones, some missing. The sample consists of 77,000 or so clones, about 92% of them appearing once. The sample was CD4+ or CD8+ T cells sorted from blood, taken in a trial of the OX40 agonist ivuxolimab. These receptors were obtained from an adult with an advanced solid tumor such as melanoma, head and neck, liver or kidney cancer. CDR3s leave out the opening cysteine and the closing phenylalanine or tryptophan.

J gene,V gene,CDR3 protein
TRBJ2-1,TRBV27,ASSFRDSEQF
TRBJ2-7,TRBV11-3,ASSTRTGSYEQY
TRBJ2-2,TRBV11-3,ASSLGDIANTGELF
TRBJ2-3,TRBV7-9,ASSLEAVRHTQY
TRBJ2-7,TRBV2,ASSEPGALYEQY
TRBJ2-7,TRBV6-6,ASSRGLAGTPQQY
TRBJ2-7,TRBV5-1,ASSLTATGSSYEQY
TRBJ2-4,TRBV21-1,ASSSLSGAPDPAKNIQY
TRBJ2-3,TRBV7-9,ASSLGVPSTDTQY
TRBJ2-7,TRBV7-2,ASGLGTYEQY
TRBJ1-6,TRBV5-1,ASSLVQGFGSPLH
TRBJ2-7,TRBV9,ASSASGLPYEQY
TRBJ1-1,TRBV28,ASSLWGQGANTEAF
TRBJ2-5,TRBV7-2,ASSRGGGLETQY
TRBJ2-5,TRBV11-3,ASSLVFGVKETQY
TRBJ2-6,TRBV10-2,ASSVDGTSNKSGQRPD